Listed here are 27 T cell receptor beta chains from one sample, sequenced in a study of beta chain features in type 1 diabetes. Reverse transcription of all isolated RNA meant that expressed TCRB transcripts were sequenced. The data were produced by immunoSEQ multiplex PCR, yet TCRdb's version contains in-frame clones alone and is incomplete. This repertoire shows about 180,000 clones, around an eighth found once; its top ten account for roughly 0.6%. Sequencing was done on a sample of central memory CD4+ T cells from blood. Every receptor here comes from a woman aged 18-29 years in good health.

V and J are TRBV18 and TRBJ2-5; D is uncertain. The germline V and J ends were trimmed by 3 bases and 2 bases, with 7 bases remaining between them. The CDR3 consists of 13 residues. CDR1 is KGHSH, CDR2 LQKENI, per germline. DNA for the CDR3: TGTGCCAGCTCACCTACAGCTCAAGAGACCCAGTACTTC. Its protein product is CASSPTAQETQYF. Full variable domain (missing parts from reference TRBV18 and TRBJ2-5): NAGVMQNPRHLVRRRGQEARLRCSPMKGHSHVYWYRQLPEEGLKFMVYLQKENIIDESGMPKERFSAEFPKEGPSILRIQQVVRGDSAAYFCASSPTAQETQYFGPGTRLLVL.

V usage is TRBV25-1 and J usage is TRBJ2-2; the D gene is possibly TRBD2 (5 bases). This CDR3 contains 15 residues. The germline V and J ends were trimmed by 2 bases and 4 bases, with 11 bases remaining between them. The germline V gene encodes CDR1 MGHDK and CDR2 SYGVNS. CDR3 sequence: CASSELGDRTGELFF. The CDR3 region has the DNA TGTGCCAGCAGTGAACTCGGGGATCGCACCGGGGAGCTGTTTTTT.

The genes are TRBV28 and TRBJ2-7; TRBD2 matches 11 bases. The CDR3 sequence is 16 residues long. Germline trimming cut 5 bases from V and 3 bases from J; bases unmatched to any gene: 9. Germline V gene data show CDR1 as MDHEN and CDR2 as SYDVKM. Written as DNA, the CDR3 is TGTGCCAGCAGTAGCAGACTAGCGGGAATACTCTACGAGCAGTACTTC. Its protein product is CASSSRLAGILYEQYF. Full variable domain (rest looked up from reference TRBV28 and TRBJ2-7): DVKVTQSSRYLVKRTGEKVFLECVQDMDHENMFWYRQDPGLGLRLIYFSYDVKMKEKGDIPEGYSVSREKKERFSLILESASTNQTSMYLCASSSRLAGILYEQYFGPGTRLTVT.

V and J are TRBV5-4 and TRBJ2-5; no firm D call. CDR1 and CDR2 from the germline V gene are SGHNT and YYREEE (reference sequence). The length of the CDR3 is 14 residues. The ends were cut back, 4 bases at V and 0 bases at J, with 10 bases in the middle. The DNA for the CDR3 is TGTGCCAGCAGCCGACTTACGTACCAAGAGACCCAGTACTTC. Its protein product is CASSRLTYQETQYF.

This clone was counted only a few times. The V gene is TRBV6-6, the J gene TRBJ2-1, with TRBD2 as a possible D gene (6 bases). V dropped 7 bases and J dropped 8 bases, with 15 bases sitting between them. The CDR3 loop spans 13 amino acids. Germline CDR1 and CDR2: MNHNY and SVGAGI (reference sequence). The CDR3 region is CASTGTPEDEQFF. The CDR3 DNA sequence: TGTGCCAGCACCGGGACTCCCGAGGATGAGCAGTTCTTC.

V is TRBV9 and J is TRBJ2-3; TRBD2 aligns across 9 bases. The V and J ends lost 2 bases and 0 bases, in that order; junction bases with no gene match: 7. This CDR3 is 17 amino acids long. Germline V lookup: CDR1 SGDLS, CDR2 YYNGEE. DNA of the CDR3: TGTGCCAGCAGCGTCGGAACTAGCGGGCGAAGCACAGATACGCAGTATTTT. Encoded protein: CASSVGTSGRSTDTQYF.

This sequence joins TRBV5-1 and TRBJ2-4, with 8 bases aligning to TRBD1. Looked up from germline, CDR1 is SGHRS and CDR2 is YFSETQ. V gave up 0 bases and J gave up 6 bases; unmatched junction bases: 5. The CDR3 has 15 residues. The CDR3 coding sequence is TGCGCCAGCAGCTTGGCGGACAGGGCCCGAAACATTCAGTACTTC. This sequence encodes CASSLADRARNIQYF.

This clone was recorded a few times. CDR3 protein: CASSLRGGIHQPQHF. The CDR3 DNA sequence: TGTGCCAGCAGTTTGAGAGGGGGCATCCATCAGCCCCAGCATTTT. The chain has TRBV28 and TRBJ1-5, with 7 bases aligning to TRBD1. CDR1 is MDHEN and CDR2 is SYDVKM in the germline V gene. J lost 5 bases, V lost 3 bases, and 7 bases had no gene match. This CDR3 has 15 amino acids.

This clone was observed a handful of times. This chain connects TRBV10-3 to TRBJ2-1; D might be TRBD2 (6 bases). Germline V gives CDR1 ENHRY, CDR2 SYGVKD. This CDR3 contains 14 residues. Trimming shortened V by 8 bases and J by 2 bases, and 13 bases separated the two germline ends. The CDR3 protein is CAISLAGPYNEQFF. The CDR3 DNA sequence: TGTGCCATCTCTTTGGCGGGACCCTACAATGAGCAGTTCTTC.

The chain couples TRBV6-5 to TRBJ2-5; D perhaps matches TRBD1 (6 bases). The DNA matches TRBJ2-7 better at its end, which makes the J call doubtful. CDR1 MNHEY and CDR2 SVGAGI come from the germline V gene. The length of the CDR3 is 14 residues. CDR3 in amino acids: CASRAQQGPYEQYF. The DNA for the CDR3 is TGTGCCAGCAGAGCCCAACAGGGTCCCTACGAGCAGTACTTC.

The chain carries TRBV27 and TRBJ2-1, with 8 bases aligning to TRBD2. Germline CDR1 is MNHEY and CDR2 is SMNVEV (reference sequence). This CDR3 spans 14 amino acids. V shed 2 bases and J 4 bases; nucleotides not matched to a gene: 1. CDR3 in amino acids: CASSLSGSYNEQFF. DNA of the CDR3: TGTGCCAGCAGTTTAAGCGGGAGTTACAATGAGCAGTTCTTC.

The J gene is TRBJ2-1, the V gene TRBV9; 11 bases are shared with TRBD2. CDR1 is SGDLS and CDR2 is YYNGEE in the germline V gene. The CDR3 covers 16 residues. Unmatched junction bases numbered 15, after V lost 3 bases and J lost 13 bases. Here the CDR3 reads CASSAKELGTSGTQFF. CDR3 in DNA: TGTGCCAGCAGCGCTAAGGAATTAGGGACTAGCGGTACTCAGTTCTTC. Supplemented by reference TRBV9 and TRBJ2-1, the full variable domain reads DSGVTQTPKHLITATGQRVTLRCSPRSGDLSVYWYQQSLDQGLQFLIQYYNGEERAKGNILERFSAQQFPDLHSELNLSSLELGDSALYFCASSAKELGTSGTQFFGPGTRLTVL.

In this sample, this clone turned up a few times. CDR3 protein: CSVGGGQGSGETQYF. The DNA for the CDR3 is TGCAGCGTTGGGGGGGGACAGGGGTCGGGGGAGACCCAGTACTTC. J is TRBJ2-5 and V is TRBV29-1, with 10 bases fitting TRBD1. The germline CDR1 and CDR2 sequences are SQVTM and ANQGSEA. Losses at the gene ends were 4 bases for V and 5 bases for J; bases not matched to a gene: 10. The CDR3 runs to 15 residues.

The genes are TRBV28 and TRBJ1-5; D might be TRBD1 (5 bases). Germline CDR1 reads MDHEN; CDR2 reads SYDVKM. The CDR3 runs 16 residues. V lost 3 bases and J lost 0, with 12 bases in between. CDR3 residues: CASSFVGRGSNQPQHF. In nucleotides, the CDR3 is TGTGCCAGCAGTTTCGTGGGTAGGGGTAGCAATCAGCCCCAGCATTTT.

The rearrangement uses TRBV7-8 and TRBJ2-1; no definite D call. With 5 bases removed from V and 5 bases from J, the gap between germline ends came to 10 bases. Germline V CDR1 and CDR2: SGHVS, FQNEAQ. The length of the CDR3 is 13 residues. CDR3 DNA sequence: TGTGCCAGCAGCCCATACTTGAACAATGAGCAGTTCTTC. It codes for CASSPYLNNEQFF.

The rearrangement links TRBV6-1 to TRBJ1-1; D remains ambiguous. The CDR3 consists of 13 residues. Trimming removed 5 bases from V and 1 base from J, with 8 bases in between. Germline CDR1 reads MNHNS; CDR2 reads SASEGT. CDR3 sequence: CASSQRGNTEAFF. CDR3 nucleotide sequence: TGTGCCAGCAGTCAGCGGGGGAACACTGAAGCTTTCTTT.

V usage is TRBV30 and J usage is TRBJ2-7; the match to TRBD1 covers 8 bases. Germline V CDR1 and CDR2: GTSNPN, SVGIG (reference sequence). The V gene end was trimmed by 0 bases and the J gene end by 6 bases; junction bases not matched to a gene: 10. The CDR3 contains 15 residues. CDR3 loop: CAWSVPPTGGSEQYF. The CDR3 DNA follows: TGTGCCTGGAGTGTACCTCCAACAGGGGGATCCGAGCAGTACTTC.

This chain joins TRBV2 and TRBJ1-3; no reliable D call. The CDR3 consists of 15 residues. Germline CDR1 SNHLY, CDR2 FYNNEI. Trimming took 5 bases from V and 0 from J, leaving 11 bases between them. CDR3: CASSSRHLSGNTIYF. DNA for the CDR3: TGTGCCAGCAGTTCTCGACACCTCTCTGGAAACACCATATATTTT. The entire variable domain, with the rest obtained from reference TRBV2 and TRBJ1-3, is as follows: EPEVTQTPSHQVTQMGQEVILRCVPISNHLYFYWYRQILGQKVEFLVSFYNNEISEKSEIFDDQFSVERPDGSNFTLKIRSTKLEDSAMYFCASSSRHLSGNTIYFGEGSWLTVV.

This clone was seen a handful of times. V and J are TRBV2 and TRBJ1-2, with unresolved D. Germline V gives CDR1 SNHLY, CDR2 FYNNEI. This CDR3 has 15 residues. V lost 5 bases to trimming and J lost 3 bases, with 16 bases between them. The DNA for the CDR3 is TGTGCCAGCAGTCAACACAGTACGCCAGACTATGGCTACACCTTC. The encoded protein is CASSQHSTPDYGYTF.

A note on this clone: The sample holds other DNA sequences that translate to the same CDR3. The chain recombines TRBV7-6 with TRBJ2-7; 11 bases fit TRBD1. Germline trimming cut 3 bases from V and 2 bases from J; bases unmatched to any gene: 0. CDR1 and CDR2 from the germline V gene are SGHVS and FNYEAQ. CDR3 length: 14 amino acids. CDR3 amino acids: CASSLDRGPYEQYF. CDR3 DNA: TGTGCCAGCAGCTTGGACAGGGGGCCCTACGAGCAGTACTTC. Drawing the rest from reference TRBV7-6 and TRBJ2-7, the complete variable domain is GAGVSQSPRYKVTKRGQDVALRCDPISGHVSLYWYRQALGQGPEFLTYFNYEAQQDKSGLPNDRFSAERPEGSISTLTIQRTEQRDSAMYRCASSLDRGPYEQYFGPGTRLTVT.

The V call is TRBV18, the J call TRBJ1-2; D is ambiguous. Trimming shortened V by 0 bases and J by 2 bases, and 10 bases separated the two germline ends. Germline CDR1 is KGHSH and CDR2 is LQKENI. This CDR3 has 15 residues. This CDR3 reads CASSPPSSRNYGYTF. The CDR3 bases are TGTGCCAGCTCACCACCAAGTTCGCGGAACTATGGCTACACCTTC.

The chain is built from TRBV25-1 and TRBJ2-1; the D gene is possibly TRBD1 (7 bases). Germline CDR1 MGHDK, CDR2 SYGVNS. This CDR3 spans 16 amino acids. V lost 4 bases, J lost 5 bases, and 18 bases lay in between. CDR3 sequence: CASSGTGLRNNNEQFF. CDR3 nucleotides: TGTGCCAGCAGTGGGACAGGACTACGAAACAACAATGAGCAGTTCTTC.

This clone was counted between two and nine times. The V gene is TRBV4-1, the J gene TRBJ1-5; the match to TRBD1 covers 9 bases. The CDR3 length is 16 residues. Per the germline V gene, CDR1 is MGHRA and CDR2 is YSYEKL. The J segment lost 7 bases and the V segment lost 1 base, leaving 8 bases of the junction unmatched. CDR3 nucleotides: TGCGCCAGCAGCCAAGCTTACAGGGGGCGCGGACAGCCCCAGCATTTT. Encoded protein: CASSQAYRGRGQPQHF.

This chain joins TRBV5-8 and TRBJ2-7, with 11 bases that match TRBD2. Trimming took 4 bases from V and 4 from J; bases not matched to a gene: 4. CDR3 length: 14 residues. Germline V gene lookup returns CDR1 SGHTS and CDR2 YDEGEE. CDR3 sequence: CASSPSGRLYEQYF. In DNA, the CDR3 is TGTGCCAGCAGCCCTAGCGGGAGGTTGTACGAGCAGTACTTC.

This clone was seen ten or more times. This rearrangement joins TRBV29-1 to TRBJ2-7, with a weak D call TRBD2 (6 bases). V was clipped by 0 bases and J by 3 bases, with 12 bases between them. CDR1 is SQVTM and CDR2 is ANQGSEA in the germline V gene. CDR3 length equals 14 residues. As DNA, the CDR3 is TGCAGCGTTGAAGATAGTAGCGGAAACTACGAGCAGTACTTC. Translated, it gives CSVEDSSGNYEQYF.

This clone showed up just a few times. Other DNA sequences in this specimen translate into the identical CDR3. The CDR3 bases are TGTGCCAGTAGAAGGGACAGGGGCTCCTACGAGCAGTACTTC. It codes for CASRRDRGSYEQYF. This chain uses TRBV19 with TRBJ2-7, with 10 bases identical to TRBD1. Trimming at V came to 6 bases and at J to 0 bases, leaving 2 bases not matched to a gene. CDR3 length: 14 amino acids. The germline V gene encodes CDR1 LNHDA and CDR2 SQIVND (reference sequence).

This clone was observed a few times. This chain connects TRBV18 to TRBJ2-1; D is perhaps TRBD1 (6 bases). This CDR3 is built from 15 residues. The germline V gene has CDR1 KGHSH and CDR2 LQKENI. Trimming stripped 4 bases from V and 6 bases from J, with 16 bases between. The CDR3 DNA is TGTGCCAGCTCACTTCACTTTGGACAGCTCAATGAGCAGTTCTTC. It is translated as CASSLHFGQLNEQFF.